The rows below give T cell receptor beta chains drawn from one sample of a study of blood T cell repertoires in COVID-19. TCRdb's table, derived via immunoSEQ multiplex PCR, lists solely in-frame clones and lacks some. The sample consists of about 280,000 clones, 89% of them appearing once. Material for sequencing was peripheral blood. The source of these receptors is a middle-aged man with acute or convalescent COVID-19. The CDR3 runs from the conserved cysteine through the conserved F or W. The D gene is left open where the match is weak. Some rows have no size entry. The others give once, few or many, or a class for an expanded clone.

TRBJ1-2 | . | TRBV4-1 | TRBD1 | TGCGCCAGCAGCCAAGGGCCCAACAGGGGTGCGAATGGCTACACCTTC | CASSQGPNRGANGYTF
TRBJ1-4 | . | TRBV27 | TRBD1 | TGTGCCAGCAGTTTAGGAAGGGGGCGAACTAATGAAAAACTGTTTTTT | CASSLGRGRTNEKLFF
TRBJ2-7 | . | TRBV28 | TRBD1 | TGTGCCAGCAGTTCGGGACAGGGACCCTGGGAGCAGTACTTC | CASSSGQGPWEQYF
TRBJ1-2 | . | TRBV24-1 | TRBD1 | TGTGCCACCAGAGGGGACGACAGGGGCTATGGCTACACCTTC | CATRGDDRGYGYTF
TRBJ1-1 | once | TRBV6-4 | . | TGTGCCAGCAGTGAGACAGGCTTCCTCGGGACTGAAGCTTTCTTT | CASSETGFLGTEAFF
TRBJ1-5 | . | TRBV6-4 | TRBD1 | TGTGCCAGCAGTGACTGGGACAGGGGACGACAGCCCCAGCATTTT | CASSDWDRGRQPQHF
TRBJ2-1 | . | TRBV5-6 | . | TGTGCCAGCAGCTTGGACACATACAATGAGCAGTTCTTC | CASSLDTYNEQFF
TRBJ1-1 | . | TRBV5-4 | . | TGTGCCAGCAGCCCGAATTCACAGACTATGAACACTGAAGCTTTCTTT | CASSPNSQTMNTEAFF
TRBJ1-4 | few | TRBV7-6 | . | TGTGCCAGCAGCTTAGCACAGGGAAGTGGTGAAAAACTGTTTTTT | CASSLAQGSGEKLFF
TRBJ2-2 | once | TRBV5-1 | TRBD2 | TGCGCCAGCAAGAAAGAACTAGCGGGGACCACCGGGGAGCTGTTTTTT | CASKKELAGTTGELFF
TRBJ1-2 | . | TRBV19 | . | TGTGCCAGTAGTACCAGCGGACACTATGGCTACACCTTC | CASSTSGHYGYTF
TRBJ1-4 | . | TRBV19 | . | TGTGCCGGAGGCGGGGGGCGGAACGAAAAACTGTTTTTT | CAGGGGRNEKLFF
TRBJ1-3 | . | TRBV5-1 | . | TGCGCCAGCAGCTCCACGACAGGCCCCTCTGGAAACACCATATATTTT | CASSSTTGPSGNTIYF
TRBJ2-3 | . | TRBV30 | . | TGTGCCTTTAAGGAGAACACAGATACGCAGTATTTT | CAFKENTDTQYF
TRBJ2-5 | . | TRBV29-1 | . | TGCAGCGTTGGACGGGGGGCCGGGGGGCTTCAAGAGACCCAGTACTTC | CSVGRGAGGLQETQYF
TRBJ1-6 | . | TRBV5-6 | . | TGTGCCAGCAGCTCGGGCATACAAGGGGCCCTCCACTTT | CASSSGIQGALHF
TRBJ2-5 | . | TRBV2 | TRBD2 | TGTGCCAGCAGGGGGACTAGCGGAGCGCAAGAGACCCAGTACTTC | CASRGTSGAQETQYF
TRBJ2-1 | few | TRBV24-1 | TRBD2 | TGTGCCACCATGCCAGGGACTAGTTCTTCGGATGAGCAGTTCTTC | CATMPGTSSSDEQFF
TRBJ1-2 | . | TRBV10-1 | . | TGCGCCAGCAGTGGGAGCCAGGGCGGCGGCTACACCTTC | CASSGSQGGGYTF
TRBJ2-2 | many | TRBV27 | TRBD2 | TGTGCCAGCAGCTCCCCCTGGGGGGGGGTGAACACCGGGGAGCTGTTTTTT | CASSSPWGGVNTGELFF
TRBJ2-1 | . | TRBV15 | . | TGTGCCACCAGCAGAGATAGTCTTAGGGGCAGGGGCTTGGATGAGCAGTTCTTC | CATSRDSLRGRGLDEQFF
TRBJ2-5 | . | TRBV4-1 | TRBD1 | TGCGCCAGCAGCCATAAGGGACAGGGGGTAGAGACCCAGTACTTC | CASSHKGQGVETQYF
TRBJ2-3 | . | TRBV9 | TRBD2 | TGTGCCAGCAGCGTAGAGGCTAGCGGGGGGCCGGGCACAGATACGCAGTATTTT | CASSVEASGGPGTDTQYF
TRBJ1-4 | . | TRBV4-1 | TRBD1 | TGCGCCAGCAGCCAAGATATGGCTCGACAGGGCGTAACCGAAAAACTGTTTTTT | CASSQDMARQGVTEKLFF
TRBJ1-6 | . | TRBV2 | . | TGTGCCAGCACAGGGGACCAGCGAAATTCACCCCTCCACTTT | CASTGDQRNSPLHF
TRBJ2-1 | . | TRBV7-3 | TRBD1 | TGTGCCAGCAGCCAAGGGGGCGCCTACAATGAGCAGTTCTTC | CASSQGGAYNEQFF
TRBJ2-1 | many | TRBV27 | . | TGTGCCAGCGGATATCCCACAAGCGGCCTATCCTACAATGAGCAGTTCTTC | CASGYPTSGLSYNEQFF
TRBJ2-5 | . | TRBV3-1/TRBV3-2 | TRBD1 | TGTGCCAGCAGTCTCAGGGGGCAAGAGACCCAGTACTTC | CASSLRGQETQYF
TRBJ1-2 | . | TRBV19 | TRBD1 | TGTGCCAGTAGTCCGGGACAGGGACAATACTATGGCTACACCTTC | CASSPGQGQYYGYTF
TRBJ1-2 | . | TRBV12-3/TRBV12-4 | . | TGTGCCAGCAGCTCACTGCTCCCCTATGGCTACACCTTC | CASSSLLPYGYTF
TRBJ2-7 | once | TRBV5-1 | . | TGCGCCAGCAGCTTGACAGGGCCACCCTACGAGCAGTACTTC | CASSLTGPPYEQYF
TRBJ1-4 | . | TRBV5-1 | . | TGCGCCAGCAGCTTGGACGCGGTTGGCTATGAAAAACTGTTTTTT | CASSLDAVGYEKLFF
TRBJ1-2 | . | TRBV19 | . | TGTGCCAGTAGTATAGATAGAGGACATCACTATGGCTACACCTTC | CASSIDRGHHYGYTF
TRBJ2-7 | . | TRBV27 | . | TGTGCCAGCAGAAGTTCGCCCGGGAACTACGAGCAGTACTTC | CASRSSPGNYEQYF